These T cell receptor beta chains were read from a single sample in a study of T cells in Graves' hyperthyroidism and ophthalmopathy. MiXCR, applied by TCRdb to the multiplex PCR reads, yields one record per CDR3 protein. The repertoire holds hundreds of thousands of distinct CDR3 sequences, approximately 15% seen once, with around 23% in the top ten. Sequencing was carried out using blood. These receptors were collected from a young woman with Graves' hyperthyroidism. Both conserved end residues are part of each CDR3. Each record gives: clone size, J gene, D gene, V gene, CDR3 DNA, CDR3 protein. A D gene is named only where the DNA matches it firmly. The size of a clone is reported for some rows only, either as once, few or many, or as a class for expanded clones.

clone_size: many
j_call: TRBJ2-1
d_call: -
v_call: TRBV7-6
cdr3_nt: TGTGCCAGCAGCTTAGATCAGGTGGATGAGCAGTTCTTC
cdr3_aa: CASSLDQVDEQFF

clone_size: few
j_call: TRBJ2-3
d_call: TRBD1
v_call: TRBV30
cdr3_nt: TGTGCCTGGGTTAAGGGACAGGGAAGTACAGATACGCAGTATTTT
cdr3_aa: CAWVKGQGSTDTQYF

clone_size: few
j_call: TRBJ2-7
d_call: -
v_call: TRBV3-1
cdr3_nt: TGTGCCAGCAGCCAGCCACAGGACGACTCCTACGAGCAGTACTTC
cdr3_aa: CASSQPQDDSYEQYF

clone_size: many
j_call: TRBJ2-6
d_call: TRBD2
v_call: TRBV28
cdr3_nt: TGTGCCAGCAGTCCGCCCCGGGGGGCTGGGGCCAACGTCCTGACTTTC
cdr3_aa: CASSPPRGAGANVLTF

clone_size: few
j_call: TRBJ2-1
d_call: -
v_call: TRBV18
cdr3_nt: TGTGCCAGCCCACCGCGGGCATCCTACAATGAGCAGTTCTTC
cdr3_aa: CASPPRASYNEQFF

clone_size: many
j_call: TRBJ2-7
d_call: -
v_call: TRBV20-1
cdr3_nt: TGCAGTTGGGACGACTCCTACGAGCAGTACTTC
cdr3_aa: CSWDDSYEQYF

clone_size: -
j_call: TRBJ2-6
d_call: -
v_call: TRBV29-1
cdr3_nt: TGCAGCGTTGACTCAGGTTTTTCCGGGGCCAACGTCCTGACTTTC
cdr3_aa: CSVDSGFSGANVLTF

clone_size: -
j_call: TRBJ1-6
d_call: -
v_call: TRBV4-1
cdr3_nt: TGCGCCAGCAGCCAAGACCATAAGGGGTGGGGTAATTCACCCCTCCACTTT
cdr3_aa: CASSQDHKGWGNSPLHF

clone_size: few
j_call: TRBJ1-2
d_call: -
v_call: TRBV28
cdr3_nt: TGTGCCAGCAGTTTAACAATCTATGGCTACACCTTC
cdr3_aa: CASSLTIYGYTF

clone_size: -
j_call: TRBJ2-3
d_call: TRBD2
v_call: TRBV5-1
cdr3_nt: TGCGCCAGCAGACCGGGACAGAGACTAGCGGGAGGCACAGATACGCAGTATTTT
cdr3_aa: CASRPGQRLAGGTDTQYF

clone_size: many
j_call: TRBJ2-1
d_call: -
v_call: TRBV12-3/TRBV12-4
cdr3_nt: TGTGCCAGCAGTTGGGGCGGGAGACAGGCCAATGAGCAGTTCTTC
cdr3_aa: CASSWGGRQANEQFF

clone_size: -
j_call: TRBJ1-1
d_call: -
v_call: TRBV18
cdr3_nt: TGTGCCAGCTCGCCCCCGGGGTGGGTGAACACTGAAGCTTTCTTT
cdr3_aa: CASSPPGWVNTEAFF

clone_size: many
j_call: TRBJ2-2
d_call: -
v_call: TRBV9
cdr3_nt: TGTGCCAGCAGCGTAGGGGGGGAGCTGTTTTTT
cdr3_aa: CASSVGGELFF

clone_size: many
j_call: TRBJ2-3
d_call: TRBD2
v_call: TRBV12-3/TRBV12-4
cdr3_nt: TGTGCCAGCAGTTCCTGGACTAGCGGGACTCAAACGGTCCCAGATACGCAGTATTTT
cdr3_aa: CASSSWTSGTQTVPDTQYF

clone_size: -
j_call: TRBJ1-4
d_call: -
v_call: TRBV18
cdr3_nt: TGTGCCAGCTCACCTCCCAGGTCAAATGGGAAACTGTTTTTT
cdr3_aa: CASSPPRSNGKLFF

clone_size: -
j_call: TRBJ1-1
d_call: -
v_call: TRBV5-6
cdr3_nt: TGTGCCAGCAGCCAAGGGGGGGCTGGCGCTTTCTTT
cdr3_aa: CASSQGGAGAFF

clone_size: -
j_call: TRBJ1-2
d_call: TRBD1
v_call: TRBV15
cdr3_nt: TGTGCCACCAGCAGAGTCCTGGGACAGGTGGGCGGCTACACCTTC
cdr3_aa: CATSRVLGQVGGYTF

clone_size: -
j_call: TRBJ2-1
d_call: TRBD2
v_call: TRBV29-1
cdr3_nt: TGCAGCGTTGCGGGACTAGCCACATACAATGAGCAGTTCTTC
cdr3_aa: CSVAGLATYNEQFF

clone_size: few
j_call: TRBJ2-7
d_call: -
v_call: TRBV24-1
cdr3_nt: TGTGCCCCGGGGGAAGCCTACGAGCAGTACTTC
cdr3_aa: CAPGEAYEQYF

clone_size: -
j_call: TRBJ1-6
d_call: -
v_call: TRBV27
cdr3_nt: TGTGCCAGCAGTTTAACCTCCCAACGTGGGGAGAATTCACCCCTCCACTTT
cdr3_aa: CASSLTSQRGENSPLHF

clone_size: many
j_call: TRBJ1-1
d_call: -
v_call: TRBV27
cdr3_nt: TGTGCCAGCAGTTTCCGGCTCGACGGGGGGACTGAAGCTTTCTTT
cdr3_aa: CASSFRLDGGTEAFF

clone_size: many
j_call: TRBJ2-5
d_call: TRBD1
v_call: TRBV28
cdr3_nt: TGTGCCAGCGGACAGGCGCCTCAAGAGACCCAGTACTTC
cdr3_aa: CASGQAPQETQYF

clone_size: many
j_call: TRBJ2-1
d_call: -
v_call: TRBV11-2
cdr3_nt: TGTGCCAGCCGTCCTTTAGTGGATATGGAGCAGTTCTTC
cdr3_aa: CASRPLVDMEQFF

clone_size: -
j_call: TRBJ2-6
d_call: -
v_call: TRBV6-4
cdr3_nt: TGTGCCAGCAGTGATGGGGGTCGGGGGGCCAACGTCCTGACTTTC
cdr3_aa: CASSDGGRGANVLTF